This T cell receptor beta chain was captured by sequencing in a study of blood T cell repertoires in COVID-19. For the study at large: PBMCs, B-cell-depleted T cells, or T cells provided the cDNA or gDNA that made up the material.

Study processing details: Amplifying reference gene primers gave estimates of nucleated cell counts. Data came from immunoSEQ multiplex PCR; TCRdb stores just in-frame clones and leaves some out. V, J and clone size were drawn from that table, and D and trimming were deduced from the DNA. The sample records 170,000 or so clones, over 75% being singletons. Sequenced material: peripheral blood. The sequence was obtained from a woman in her 70s with acute or convalescent COVID-19.

CDR3 nucleotides: TGTGCCAGCAGCTTATCGGGCGGGGAGCTCTACGAGCAGTACTTC. Translating it yields CASSLSGGELYEQYF. The V gene is TRBV11-2, the J gene TRBJ2-7, with D perhaps matching TRBD2 (6 bases). Trimming stripped 2 bases from V and 3 bases from J, with 14 bases between. In germline, CDR1 is SGHAT, CDR2 FQNNGV. The CDR3 spans 15 residues.